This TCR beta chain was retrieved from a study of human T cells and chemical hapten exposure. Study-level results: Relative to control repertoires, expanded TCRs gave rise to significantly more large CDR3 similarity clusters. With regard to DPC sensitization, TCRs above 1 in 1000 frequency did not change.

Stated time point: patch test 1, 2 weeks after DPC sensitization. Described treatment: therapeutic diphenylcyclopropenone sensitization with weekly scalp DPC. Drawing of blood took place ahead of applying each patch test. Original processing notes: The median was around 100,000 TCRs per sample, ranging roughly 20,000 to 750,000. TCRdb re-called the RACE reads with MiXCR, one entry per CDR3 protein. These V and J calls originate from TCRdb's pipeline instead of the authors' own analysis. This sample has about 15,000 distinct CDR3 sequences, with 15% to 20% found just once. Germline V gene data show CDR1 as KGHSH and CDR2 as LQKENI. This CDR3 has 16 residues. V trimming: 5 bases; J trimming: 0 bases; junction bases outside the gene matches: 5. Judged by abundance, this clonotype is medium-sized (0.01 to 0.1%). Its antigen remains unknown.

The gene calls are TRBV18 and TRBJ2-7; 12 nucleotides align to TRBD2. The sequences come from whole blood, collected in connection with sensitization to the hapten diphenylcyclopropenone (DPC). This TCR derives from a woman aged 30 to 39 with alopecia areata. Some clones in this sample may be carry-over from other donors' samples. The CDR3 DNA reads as TGTGCCAGCTCATCGAGACTAGCGGGGGACTCCTACGAGCAGTACGTC. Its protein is CASSSRLAGDSYEQYV.